This passage covers 27 T cell receptor beta chains from one sample sequenced in a study of T-cell reconstitution after alpha-beta-depleted transplantation in children. Preparation of the TCRbeta library was carried out with unique molecular identifiers. TCRdb processed the PCR reads anew with MiXCR; each CDR3 protein has one entry. The sample yields about 290,000 distinct CDR3 sequences, roughly 9.1% seen once. Specimen: PBMCs, collected before TCRalphabeta/CD19-depleted stem cell transplant. Receptor source: a boy in the first two years of life with acute myeloid leukemia, due to receive a stem cell transplant.

This clonotype appeared many times. This chain uses TRBV18 with TRBJ2-3; a possible D gene is TRBD2 (5 bases). Germline-derived CDR1 and CDR2 are KGHSH and LQKENI. Trimming took off 3 bases at V and 3 bases at J, with 13 bases between the two ends. The CDR3 runs 15 residues. CDR3 bases: TGTGCCAGCTCACCCGGGGATCTACCGACAGATACGCAGTATTTT. This translates into CASSPGDLPTDTQYF.

This clonotype was observed many times. The rearrangement links TRBV6-2 or TRBV6-3 to TRBJ2-3, with D perhaps TRBD1 (6 bases). V was shortened by 6 bases and J by 0 bases, with 19 bases between the two germline ends. Germline V gene lookup returns CDR1 MNHEY and CDR2 SVGEGT. CDR3 length: 17 residues. CDR3 amino acids: CASSPGQMITSTDTQYF. The CDR3 DNA reads TGTGCCAGCAGCCCGGGACAAATGATTACTAGCACAGATACGCAGTATTTT.

The genes are TRBV5-1 and TRBJ2-7; weak D call: TRBD1 (6 bases). The V and J ends lost 3 bases and 2 bases respectively, with 15 bases between them. CDR3 size: 15 residues. Germline lookup yields CDR1 SGHRS and CDR2 YFSETQ. CDR3 residues: CASSWEPTGTYEQYF. The CDR3 coding sequence is TGCGCCAGCAGCTGGGAACCGACAGGTACCTACGAGCAGTACTTC.

This clonotype was seen many times. The V and J genes are TRBV6-1 and TRBJ2-2; a weak D match, TRBD1 (5 bases). CDR3 length equals 14 residues. V dropped 6 bases and J dropped 5 bases, with 13 bases sitting between them. Per the germline V gene, CDR1 is MNHNS and CDR2 is SASEGT. The CDR3 spells CASSQGFKTGELFF. The CDR3 DNA reads as TGTGCCAGCAGCCAGGGATTCAAGACCGGGGAGCTGTTTTTT.

The chain combines TRBV10-3 with TRBJ1-3; TRBD1 matches 9 bases. Germline CDR1 ENHRY, CDR2 SYGVKD. The CDR3 is made up of 16 amino acids. J was trimmed by 0 bases and V by 7 bases; bases with no gene match: 7. The chain's CDR3 is CAINNGQGNSGNTIYF. The CDR3 DNA reads TGTGCCATCAATAATGGACAGGGGAACTCTGGAAACACCATATATTTT.

The table lists this clonotype with many counts. As DNA, the CDR3 is TGTGCCAGCAGCTTAACCCCTGACAGGGAACATGGCTACACCTTC. Its protein is CASSLTPDREHGYTF. The chain carries TRBV7-3 and TRBJ1-2; 7 nucleotides line up with TRBD1. Germline assignment: CDR1 SGHTA and CDR2 FQGTGA. Trimming took 0 bases from V and 6 from J; bases not matched to a gene: 7. The CDR3 is made up of 15 amino acids.

The table lists this clonotype with many counts. The rearrangement joins TRBV27 to TRBJ1-3; TRBD1 matches at 8 bases. V trimming: 4 bases; J trimming: 2 bases; junction bases outside the gene matches: 7. The CDR3 runs 16 residues. The V gene's germline CDR1 is MNHEY and CDR2 SMNVEV (reference sequence). This CDR3 reads CASSSRPTGAGNTIYF. The CDR3 DNA sequence: TGTGCCAGCAGTTCCCGTCCGACAGGGGCTGGAAACACCATATATTTT.

The chain uses TRBV20-1 and TRBJ2-1; tentative D call: TRBD1 (6 bases). The CDR3 covers 12 residues. The germline V gene encodes CDR1 DFQATT and CDR2 SNEGSKA (reference sequence). Deletions cut 2 bases from V and 8 bases from J, with 10 bases between. The DNA of the CDR3 is TGCAGTGCTAGAAAGGGGGTGGATGAGCAGTTCTTC. It specifies CSARKGVDEQFF.

At least ten counts were recorded for this clonotype. The chain carries TRBV20-1 and TRBJ1-1, with D perhaps matching TRBD1 (6 bases). Germline CDR1 DFQATT, CDR2 SNEGSKA (reference sequence). V was clipped by 4 bases and J by 2 bases, with 8 bases between them. This CDR3 comprises 12 residues. The CDR3: CSAKDSNTEAFF. The CDR3, as DNA: TGCAGTGCTAAGGACAGCAACACTGAAGCTTTCTTT.

CDR3 amino acids: CASMKRGGLDEQYF. Written as DNA, the CDR3 is TGTGCCAGTATGAAGCGGGGGGGCTTGGACGAGCAGTACTTC. V is TRBV7-8 and J is TRBJ2-7; the match to TRBD2 covers 10 bases. CDR3 length: 14 residues. Germline V gene data show CDR1 as SGHVS and CDR2 as FQNEAQ. Trimming removed 9 bases from V and 5 bases from J; junction bases left unmatched: 10.

This clonotype was seen at least ten times. The chain is built from TRBV7-2 and TRBJ2-1; 7 nucleotides align to TRBD1. The germline V gene has CDR1 SGHTA and CDR2 FQGNSA. Losses at the gene ends were 4 bases for V and 6 bases for J; bases not matched to a gene: 9. The CDR3 totals 15 residues. In nucleotides, the CDR3 is TGTGCCAGCAGCTCGATGACAGGGTTGGTCAATGAGCAGTTCTTC. Translation gives CASSSMTGLVNEQFF.

This clonotype came up many times. The rearrangement joins TRBV5-1 to TRBJ2-1, with D possibly TRBD1 on 6 matching bases. V lost 4 bases and J lost 7, with 15 bases in between. CDR1 is SGHRS and CDR2 is YFSETQ in the germline V gene. The CDR3 totals 14 residues. The CDR3 reads CASSPLGASNEQFF. CDR3 DNA: TGCGCCAGCAGCCCTCTGGGGGCCTCGAATGAGCAGTTCTTC.

In DNA form, the CDR3 reads TGTGCCAGCAGCGCTAGCGGGAGAACAGATACGCAGTATTTT. It encodes CASSASGRTDTQYF. The chain joins TRBV7-9 to TRBJ2-3; TRBD2 agrees at 10 bases. Germline V lookup: CDR1 SEHNR, CDR2 FQNEAQ (reference sequence). The CDR3 loop spans 14 amino acids. The trim removed 5 bases at V and 3 bases at J, leaving 2 bases unmatched.

The V call is TRBV28, the J call TRBJ2-7; 10 positions agree with TRBD1. Germline V gene lookup returns CDR1 MDHEN and CDR2 SYDVKM. V lost 4 bases to trimming and J lost 2 bases; unmatched junction nucleotides: 5. The CDR3 consists of 15 residues. CDR3 in amino acids: CASSWGQGTTYEQYF. DNA of the CDR3: TGTGCCAGCAGTTGGGGACAGGGGACCACCTACGAGCAGTACTTC.

This clonotype was seen ten or more times. The V gene is TRBV7-9, the J gene TRBJ1-6; D call uncertain. Germline values: CDR1 SEHNR, CDR2 FQNEAQ (reference sequence). Trimming stripped 1 base from V and 7 bases from J, with 8 bases between. The CDR3 runs 14 residues. The CDR3 reads CASSLEGLNSPLHF. In nucleotides, the CDR3 is TGTGCCAGCAGCTTAGAGGGTCTGAATTCACCCCTCCACTTT.

This clonotype was observed many times. V is TRBV7-9 and J is TRBJ2-5; D is unresolved. CDR3 length: 12 residues. Germline CDR1 reads SEHNR; CDR2 reads FQNEAQ (reference sequence). The V and J ends lost 2 bases and 5 bases respectively, with 6 bases between them. The CDR3 here is CASSLMLETQYF. The CDR3, as DNA: TGTGCCAGCAGCTTAATGTTGGAGACCCAGTACTTC.

This clonotype was seen at least ten times. The chain combines TRBV25-1 with TRBJ2-3; tentative D call: TRBD1 (5 bases). V was shortened by 7 bases and J by 2 bases, with 10 bases between the two germline ends. There are 13 residues in the CDR3. Looked up from germline, CDR1 is MGHDK and CDR2 is SYGVNS. The DNA for the CDR3 is TGTGCCAGCAAAAGGGGTAACACAGATACGCAGTATTTT. This codes for CASKRGNTDTQYF.

The CDR3 protein is CASRNRGPTYNEQFF. CDR3 coding DNA: TGTGCCAGCAGGAATAGGGGGCCTACCTACAATGAGCAGTTCTTC. The chain is built from TRBV7-2 and TRBJ2-1; the match to TRBD1 covers 7 bases. The CDR3 length is 15 residues. Unmatched junction bases numbered 7, after V lost 6 bases and J lost 2 bases. Germline V CDR1 and CDR2: SGHTA, FQGNSA.

This clonotype was observed many times. This chain connects TRBV14 to TRBJ1-6; D gene unclear. V lost 1 base to trimming and J lost 0 bases, with 4 bases between them. The CDR3 spans 15 residues. CDR1 is SGHDN and CDR2 is FVKESK in the germline V gene. The CDR3 sequence: CASSQGSSYNSPLHF. In DNA form, the CDR3 reads TGTGCCAGCAGCCAAGGGAGCTCCTATAATTCACCCCTCCACTTT.

This sequence joins TRBV5-1 and TRBJ2-3, with D perhaps TRBD1 (5 bases). Germline assignment: CDR1 SGHRS and CDR2 YFSETQ. This CDR3 is built from 17 residues. Trimming left V 0 bases short and J 0 bases short, with 14 bases between. DNA of the CDR3: TGCGCCAGCAGCTTGGGCATTGACAGTCCTAGCACAGATACGCAGTATTTT. This codes for CASSLGIDSPSTDTQYF.

This clonotype has just a few counts. The chain is built from TRBV7-9 and TRBJ2-3; 7 bases are a match to TRBD2. The V gene's germline CDR1 is SEHNR and CDR2 FQNEAQ (reference sequence). Germline trimming cut 4 bases from V and 7 bases from J; bases unmatched to any gene: 11. This CDR3 has 15 residues. The CDR3 DNA follows: TGTGCCAGCAGCTATGAGGAGCTAGCGGAGTATACGCAGTATTTT. This codes for CASSYEELAEYTQYF.

In this sample, this clonotype turned up many times. The J gene is TRBJ2-5, the V gene TRBV7-3; weak D call: TRBD1 (5 bases). The germline gives CDR1 SGHTA, CDR2 FQGTGA. The CDR3 loop spans 13 amino acids. V gave up 4 bases and J gave up 2 bases, with 8 bases separating them. The CDR3 bases are TGTGCCAGCAGCTCGGACAATCAAGAGACCCAGTACTTC. It codes for CASSSDNQETQYF.

Ten or more counts support this clonotype. The V and J genes are TRBV28 and TRBJ2-7; possible D gene TRBD1, 6 bases. The V and J ends lost 3 bases and 2 bases respectively, with 11 bases between them. The CDR3 contains 14 residues. The germline V gene has CDR1 MDHEN and CDR2 SYDVKM. CDR3 amino acids: CASSFLQGTYEQYF. CDR3 DNA: TGTGCCAGCAGTTTTCTACAGGGAACCTACGAGCAGTACTTC.

This clonotype was counted many times. CDR3 residues: CASGQDFHNEQFF. The CDR3 region has the DNA TGTGCCAGCGGACAGGACTTCCATAATGAGCAGTTCTTC. The V call is TRBV12-3 or TRBV12-4, the J call TRBJ2-1; 7 bases align to TRBD1. The CDR3 has 13 amino acids. J was trimmed by 7 bases and V by 8 bases; bases with no gene match: 8.

This clonotype was picked up many times. The genes are TRBV12-3 or TRBV12-4 and TRBJ2-5; 12 positions match TRBD2. The CDR3 is 17 amino acids. After removal of 3 bases from V and 5 bases from J, the junction contained 10 bases not matched to a gene. CDR3 residues: CASSFRLAGGPEETQYF. In nucleotides, the CDR3 is TGTGCCAGCAGTTTCAGGCTAGCGGGGGGGCCGGAGGAGACCCAGTACTTC.

This clonotype appeared a few times. The gene calls are TRBV19 and TRBJ1-5, with TRBD1 matching over 7 bases. This CDR3 contains 15 residues. The V and J ends lost 3 bases and 6 bases, in that order; junction bases with no gene match: 8. Germline loops: CDR1 LNHDA, CDR2 SQIVND (reference sequence). The DNA of the CDR3 is TGTGCCAGTAGTATTCTCCAGGGGGGAGTTCAGCCCCAGCATTTT. It yields the protein CASSILQGGVQPQHF.

This chain uses TRBV19 with TRBJ2-1; maybe TRBD2 (5 bases). The CDR3 totals 14 residues. Trimming pared 8 bases from V and 7 bases from J, leaving 18 bases between. In germline, CDR1 is LNHDA, CDR2 SQIVND (reference sequence). In DNA form, the CDR3 reads TGTGCCAGTCGCCCTTCGGGGATCAGGAATGAGCAGTTCTTC. It encodes CASRPSGIRNEQFF.